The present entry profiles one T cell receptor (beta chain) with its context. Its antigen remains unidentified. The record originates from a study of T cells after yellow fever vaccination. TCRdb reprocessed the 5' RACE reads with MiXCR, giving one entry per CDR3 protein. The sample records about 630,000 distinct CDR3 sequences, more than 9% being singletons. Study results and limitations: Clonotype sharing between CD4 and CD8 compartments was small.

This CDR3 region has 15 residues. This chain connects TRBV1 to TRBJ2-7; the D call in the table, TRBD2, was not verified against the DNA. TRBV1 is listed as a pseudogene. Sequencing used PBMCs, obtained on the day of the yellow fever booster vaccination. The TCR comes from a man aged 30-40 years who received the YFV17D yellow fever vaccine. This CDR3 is CTSIARRGRGYEQYF. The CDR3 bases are TGCACCAGCATCGCGAGGCGCGGGCGGGGCTACGAGCAGTACTTC.